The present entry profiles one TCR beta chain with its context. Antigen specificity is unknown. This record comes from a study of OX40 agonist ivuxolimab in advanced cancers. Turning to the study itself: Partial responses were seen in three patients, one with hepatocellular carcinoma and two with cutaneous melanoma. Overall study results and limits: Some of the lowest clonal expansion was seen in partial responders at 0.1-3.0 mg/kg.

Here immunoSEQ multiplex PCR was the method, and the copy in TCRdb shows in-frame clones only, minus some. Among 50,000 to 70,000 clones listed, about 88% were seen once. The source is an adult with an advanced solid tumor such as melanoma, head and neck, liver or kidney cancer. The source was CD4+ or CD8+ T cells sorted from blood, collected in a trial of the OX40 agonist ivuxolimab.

The CDR3 region is CASSRLSGTPAYEQYF. Here the CDR3 DNA reads TGCGCCAGCAGCCGGCTCTCCGGGACCCCTGCCTACGAGCAGTACTTC. The V and J genes are TRBV5-1 and TRBJ2-7, with D tentatively TRBD1 or TRBD2 (5 bases each). Trimming stripped 4 bases from V and 2 bases from J, with 19 bases between. This CDR3 spans 16 amino acids. In germline, CDR1 is SGHRS, CDR2 YFSETQ. Full variable domain (outside the CDR3, taken from reference TRBV5-1 and TRBJ2-7): KAGVTQTPRYLIKTRGQQVTLSCSPISGHRSVSWYQQTPGQGLQFLFEYFSETQRNKGNFPGRFSGRQFSNSRSEMNVSTLELGDSALYLCASSRLSGTPAYEQYFGPGTRLTVT.